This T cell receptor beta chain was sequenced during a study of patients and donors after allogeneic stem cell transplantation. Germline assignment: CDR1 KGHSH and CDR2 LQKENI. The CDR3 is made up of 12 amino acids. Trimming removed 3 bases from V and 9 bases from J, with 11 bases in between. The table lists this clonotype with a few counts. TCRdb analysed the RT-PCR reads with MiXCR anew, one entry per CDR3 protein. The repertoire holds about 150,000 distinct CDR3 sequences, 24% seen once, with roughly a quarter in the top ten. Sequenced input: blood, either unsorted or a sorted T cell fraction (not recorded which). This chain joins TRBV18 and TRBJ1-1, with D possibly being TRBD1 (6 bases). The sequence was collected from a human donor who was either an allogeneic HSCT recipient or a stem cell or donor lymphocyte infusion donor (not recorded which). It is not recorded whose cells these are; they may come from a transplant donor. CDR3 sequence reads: CASSPWTAKAFF. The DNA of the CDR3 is TGTGCCAGCTCACCTTGGACAGCAAAAGCTTTCTTT.